The 8 T cell receptor beta chains reported below all come from one sample, sequenced in a study of human T cells and chemical hapten exposure. MiXCR, applied by TCRdb to the RACE reads, yields one record per CDR3 protein. The data hold some 200,000 distinct CDR3 sequences, with almost 30% observed a single time. Time point here: pre-sensitization, week 0. Sample treatment: therapeutic diphenylcyclopropenone sensitization with weekly scalp DPC. This specimen consisted of whole blood, obtained in connection with sensitization to the hapten diphenylcyclopropenone (DPC). Receptor source: a woman in her twenties or thirties with alopecia areata. Some clones in this sample may be carry-over from other donors' samples.

The chain has TRBV29-1 and TRBJ2-1; TRBD2 is a possible D gene (6 bases). There are 12 residues in the CDR3. CDR1 is SQVTM and CDR2 is ANQGSEA in the germline V gene. With 0 bases removed from V and 7 bases from J, the gap between germline ends came to 7 bases. The CDR3 region has the DNA TGCAGCGTTGAAGATGGGGGGAATGAGCAGTTCTTC. This encodes CSVEDGGNEQFF.

V gene TRBV7-2 combines with J gene TRBJ2-3; 7 nucleotides line up with TRBD2. CDR3 length equals 15 residues. Per germline, CDR1 SGHTA and CDR2 FQGNSA. The junction had 6 bases not matched to a gene; V was cut back by 5 bases and J by 1 base. The CDR3: CASSASGLGTDTQYF. CDR3 in DNA: TGTGCCAGCAGCGCATCTGGACTAGGCACAGATACGCAGTATTTT.

This clonotype was picked up a small number of times. This chain links TRBV12-3 or TRBV12-4 with TRBJ1-2, with 10 bases identical to TRBD1. V gave up 6 bases and J gave up 4 bases; unmatched junction bases: 14. The CDR3 has 17 residues. The CDR3 here is CASSLYRDRGIGYGYTF. The CDR3 region has the DNA TGTGCCAGCAGCCTTTACCGGGACAGGGGCATCGGCTATGGCTACACCTTC.

The chain couples TRBV9 to TRBJ2-7, with 9 bases matching TRBD1. The V gene's germline CDR1 is SGDLS and CDR2 YYNGEE. The CDR3 spans 16 residues. Losses at the gene ends were 0 bases for V and 0 bases for J; bases not matched to a gene: 4. The chain's CDR3 is CASSVGGTGLSYEQYF. Here the CDR3 DNA reads TGTGCCAGCAGCGTAGGTGGGACAGGGCTCTCCTACGAGCAGTACTTC.

The rearrangement uses TRBV20-1 and TRBJ1-5, with unresolved D. V gave up 0 bases and J gave up 3 bases, with 3 bases separating them. CDR1 and CDR2 from the germline V gene are DFQATT and SNEGSKA (reference sequence). CDR3 size: 12 residues. This CDR3 reads CSAREANQPQHF. As DNA, the CDR3 is TGCAGTGCTAGAGAAGCCAATCAGCCCCAGCATTTT.

The chain links TRBV28 to TRBJ1-2; no clear D gene. Trimming removed 5 bases at V and 10 bases at J, with 14 bases between. The CDR3 has 12 residues. Per the germline V gene, CDR1 is MDHEN and CDR2 is SYDVKM. The CDR3 loop reads CASSSGVWHYTF. The CDR3 nucleotides are TGTGCCAGCAGTAGCGGAGTTTGGCACTACACCTTC.

V gene TRBV6-5 combines with J gene TRBJ1-1; 8 bases agree with TRBD1. There are 15 residues in the CDR3. The germline V gene has CDR1 MNHEY and CDR2 SVGAGI. Unmatched junction bases numbered 6, after V lost 5 bases and J lost 1 base. CDR3 nucleotide sequence: TGTGCCAGCAGTCCAGGGACAGGTTCGAACACTGAAGCTTTCTTT. Amino acids: CASSPGTGSNTEAFF.

The chain employs TRBV15 and TRBJ1-2; 10 nucleotides line up with TRBD1. J gave up 4 bases and V 3 bases, and 11 bases lay outside the gene matches. The germline V gene has CDR1 LNHNV and CDR2 YYDKDF (reference sequence). The CDR3 runs to 17 residues. The chain's CDR3 is CATSSRDRGGVGYGYTF. The DNA of the CDR3 is TGTGCCACCAGCAGCCGGGACAGGGGTGGAGTGGGCTATGGCTACACCTTC.